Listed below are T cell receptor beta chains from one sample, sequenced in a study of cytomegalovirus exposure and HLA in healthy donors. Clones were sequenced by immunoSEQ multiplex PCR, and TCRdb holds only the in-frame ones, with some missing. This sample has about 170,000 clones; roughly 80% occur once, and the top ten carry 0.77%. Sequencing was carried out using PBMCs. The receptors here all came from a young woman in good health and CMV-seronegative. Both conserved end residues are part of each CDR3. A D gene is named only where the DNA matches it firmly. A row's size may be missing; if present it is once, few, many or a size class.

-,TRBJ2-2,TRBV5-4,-,TGTGCCAGCAGCCCTACAGGCCCGAACACCGGGGAGCTGTTTTTT,CASSPTGPNTGELFF
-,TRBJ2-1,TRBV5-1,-,TGCGCCAGCAGCTTGGGTCGCGCTGAGCAGTTCTTC,CASSLGRAEQFF
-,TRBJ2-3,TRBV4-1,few,TGCGCCAGCAGCCAAAATAGCGAGGGAGATACGCAGTATTTT,CASSQNSEGDTQYF
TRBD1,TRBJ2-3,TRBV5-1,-,TGCGCCAGCAGGGGGGACAGAGCAGATACGCAGTATTTT,CASRGDRADTQYF
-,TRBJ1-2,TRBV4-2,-,TGTGCCAGCAGCCGAGGGGCGGGGGACTATGGCTACACCTTC,CASSRGAGDYGYTF
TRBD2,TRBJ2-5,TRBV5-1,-,TGCGCCAGCAGCTTGGGACTAGCGGGAGCGGAGGAAGAGACCCAGTACTTC,CASSLGLAGAEEETQYF
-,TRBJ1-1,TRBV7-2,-,TGTGCCAGCAGCTTAAAGGGGGAGATGTGGCGAGCTTTCTTT,CASSLKGEMWRAFF
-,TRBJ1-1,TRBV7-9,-,TGTGCCAGCAGCTTAGCGACCGGCCGTATGGAGGGAGCTTTCTTT,CASSLATGRMEGAFF
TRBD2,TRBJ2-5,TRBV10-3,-,TGTGCCACTGGGGAGCGGGAGGGCCGGGAGACCCAGTACTTC,CATGEREGRETQYF
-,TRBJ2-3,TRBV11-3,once,TGTGCCAGCAGCTTCGGCGGTTCTAATACGCAGTATTTT,CASSFGGSNTQYF
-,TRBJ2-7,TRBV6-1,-,TGTGCCAGCAGTGAAGCCTTTCTAGTGAGCTACGAGCAGTACTTC,CASSEAFLVSYEQYF
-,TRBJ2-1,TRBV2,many,TGTGCCAGCAGTGAAGGCCGGGAATTTAATGAGCAGTTCTTC,CASSEGREFNEQFF
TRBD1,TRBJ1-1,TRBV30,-,TGTGCCTGGGGACAGGGAAGGAACACTGAAGCTTTCTTT,CAWGQGRNTEAFF
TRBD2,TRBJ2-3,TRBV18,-,TGTGCCAGCTCACCGACTAGCGGGCACACAGATACGCAGTATTTT,CASSPTSGHTDTQYF
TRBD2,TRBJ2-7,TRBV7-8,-,TGTGCCAGCAGCTTAGCTGGACTAGCGGGAGCTCTCAAGTACTTC,CASSLAGLAGALKYF
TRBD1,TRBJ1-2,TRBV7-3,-,TGTGCCAGCAGCTTATCTCCGGACAGGAGCTATGGCTACACCTTC,CASSLSPDRSYGYTF
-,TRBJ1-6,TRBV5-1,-,TGCGCCAGCAGCGCGGGTAATTCACCCCTCCACTTT,CASSAGNSPLHF
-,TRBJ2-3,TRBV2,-,TGTGCCAGCATTTGGCAGGCAGGAGATACGCAGTATTTT,CASIWQAGDTQYF
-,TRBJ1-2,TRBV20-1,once,TGCAGTGCACCCGTTCGGGGCTACACCTTC,CSAPVRGYTF
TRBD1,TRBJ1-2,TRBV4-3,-,TGCGCCAGCAGCGCTGCCGACAGGGTCTATGGCTACACCTTC,CASSAADRVYGYTF
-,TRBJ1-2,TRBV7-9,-,TGTGCCAGCAGCTTAACTCCCTATGGCTACACCTTC,CASSLTPYGYTF
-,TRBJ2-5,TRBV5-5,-,TGTGCCAGCAGCCCAATTTTAGTTCAGGGGCGGGAGACCCAGTACTTC,CASSPILVQGRETQYF
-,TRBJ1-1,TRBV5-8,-,TGTGCCAGCAGCTTGTTGCTTCCGGGATACACTGAAGCTTTCTTT,CASSLLLPGYTEAFF
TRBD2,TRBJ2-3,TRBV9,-,TGTGCCAGCAGCACTACCGGGACTAGCGGGTCAGATACGCAGTATTTT,CASSTTGTSGSDTQYF
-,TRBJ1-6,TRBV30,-,TGTGCCTGGATCAGCTCCAGGGTCGGCTCACCCCTCCACTTT,CAWISSRVGSPLHF